This T cell receptor (beta chain) was recorded in a study of cytomegalovirus exposure and HLA in healthy donors. The primer mix had 60 Vbeta and 13 Jbeta primers. This table comes from immunoSEQ multiplex PCR, and its TCRdb copy is limited to in-frame clones, with some not included. The repertoire includes 150,000 to 180,000 clones, 80% of them detected once, and more than 10% sits in the top ten. The CDR3 is 14 residues long. Germline V gives CDR1 MDHEN, CDR2 SYDVKM. Trimming removed 6 bases from V and 6 bases from J; junction bases left unmatched: 11. This clonotype was sampled from a young man in good health and CMV-seropositive. The sequencing sample was made of PBMCs. This rearrangement joins TRBV28 to TRBJ2-7, with 7 bases that match TRBD1. CDR3 in amino acids: CASSQQGSALEQYF. As DNA, the CDR3 is TGTGCCAGCAGCCAACAGGGGTCGGCACTCGAGCAGTACTTC.